This T cell receptor (beta chain) appears in the sequencing data of a study of Graves' ophthalmopathy and Graves' hyperthyroidism. At the level of the study: Investigators collected peripheral blood at initial diagnosis, before any treatment was given. Study observations and caveats: Ophthalmopathy versus stable hyperthyroidism: 13-signature model gave 87.88% sensitivity, 75% to 83% specificity.

This clonotype was observed at least ten times. The antigen is undetermined. CDR3 length equals 18 residues. V shed 2 bases, J shed 6 bases, and the junction held 18 bases outside the gene matches. Germline CDR1 reads SGHAT; CDR2 reads FQDESV (reference sequence). TCR beta CDR3 amplification used RNA transcripts. RT-PCR was first run with HTBI primers, then multiplex PCR in a second round. Via MiXCR, TCRdb re-called the multiplex PCR reads, giving one row per CDR3 protein. The data contain approximately 330,000 distinct CDR3 sequences, about a sixth of them singletons. This chain links TRBV11-1 with TRBJ2-7; 8 nucleotides line up with TRBD2. This TCR came from an adult man with Graves' ophthalmopathy. Specimen: peripheral blood. DNA of the CDR3: TGTGCCAGCAGCTTACCCGCGGCTCTGGCAGCGGGAGCACGCGAGCAGTACTTC. This gives the protein CASSLPAALAAGAREQYF.